A selection of T cell receptor beta chains follows, all from one sample in a study of cytomegalovirus exposure and HLA in healthy donors. Sequenced by immunoSEQ multiplex PCR; TCRdb stores in-frame clones only, minus some. The sample holds fewer than 150,000 clones; 65% to 85% are singletons and the top ten take approximately 0.22%. The sample was PBMCs. Receptors were obtained from a man in his fifties in good health and CMV-seronegative. The CDR3 runs from the conserved cysteine through the conserved F or W. A D gene is named only where the DNA matches it firmly. Some rows mark clone size as missing; the rest say once, few, many or name a class of expanded clone.

d_call cdr3_length j_call v_call clone_size cdr3_nt cdr3_aa
- 14 TRBJ1-2 TRBV5-8 - TGTGCCAGCAGCTTTGAGGCAGTCACCTATGGCTACACCTTC CASSFEAVTYGYTF
- 11 TRBJ2-1 TRBV5-4 - TGTGCCAGCAGCTTTTCATATGAGCAGTTCTTC CASSFSYEQFF
- 16 TRBJ2-6 TRBV7-2 - TGTGCCAGCAGCTTAGAAGGGAGCTCTGGGGCCAACGTCCTGACTTTC CASSLEGSSGANVLTF
TRBD1 13 TRBJ1-1 TRBV30 - TGTGCCTGGAGTGTAACAGGGGACACTGAAGCTTTCTTT CAWSVTGDTEAFF
- 15 TRBJ1-4 TRBV29-1 - TGCAGCGTTGATGGGTCTCGGGCAACTAATGAAAAACTGTTTTTT CSVDGSRATNEKLFF
- 12 TRBJ1-2 TRBV6-1 - TGTGCCAGCAGGGAGGGTAGTCGTGGCTACACCTTC CASREGSRGYTF
TRBD1 15 TRBJ1-6 TRBV9 few TGTGCCAGCAGCGAGGGGGACAGGGGGCATTCACCCCTCCACTTT CASSEGDRGHSPLHF
- 16 TRBJ2-3 TRBV9 - TGTGCCCGCAGCGTAGTGGGCGGAGGATGGGCAGATACGCAGTATTTT CARSVVGGGWADTQYF
TRBD2 14 TRBJ2-1 TRBV29-1 - TGCAGCGTTAGTAGCGGGGGGGCCCACAATGAGCAGTTCTTC CSVSSGGAHNEQFF
TRBD1 16 TRBJ2-1 TRBV7-2 - TGTGCCAGCAGCTGGGACAGGGGTGTTTCCTACAATGAGCAGTTCTTC CASSWDRGVSYNEQFF
TRBD1 15 TRBJ2-7 TRBV7-9 - TGTGCCAGCAGCGTATACCAGGGGGCGTCCTACGAGCAGTACTTC CASSVYQGASYEQYF
TRBD1 16 TRBJ1-5 TRBV6-5 - TGTGCCAGCAGTTACCGCGGGACAGGGCTCAATCAGCCCCAGCATTTT CASSYRGTGLNQPQHF
TRBD2 14 TRBJ2-1 TRBV5-1 - TGCGCCAGCCGTAGCGGGGAGTCCTACAATGAGCAGTTCTTC CASRSGESYNEQFF
- 14 TRBJ2-2 TRBV6-5 - TGTGCCAGCAGTTACGGGAGAGAAACCGGGGAGCTGTTTTTT CASSYGRETGELFF
TRBD1 15 TRBJ1-3 TRBV15 - TGTGCCACCAGCAGGGACAGGAACTCTGGAAACACCATATATTTT CATSRDRNSGNTIYF
- 14 TRBJ2-3 TRBV12-5 - TGTGCTAGTGCCCGCCGACTACTAACAGATACGCAGTATTTT CASARRLLTDTQYF
TRBD1 13 TRBJ2-3 TRBV18 - TGTGCCAGCTCACCGGGGGACAGAGATACGCAGTATTTT CASSPGDRDTQYF
- 18 TRBJ1-5 TRBV19 - TGTGCCAGTAGTATAGATCGATGGCAGGGGAGCAACAATCAGCCCCAGCATTTT CASSIDRWQGSNNQPQHF
- 16 TRBJ2-7 TRBV2 - TGTGCCAGCAGCGAGGGACTCCCCATTAGGTCCTACGAGCAGTACTTC CASSEGLPIRSYEQYF
- 15 TRBJ1-1 TRBV6-1 - TGTGCCAGCAGTGAAATTGCGGGGCGGAACACTGAAGCTTTCTTT CASSEIAGRNTEAFF
- 16 TRBJ1-2 TRBV6-5 few TGTGCCAGCAGTTACGCATCCGGGCTAGCCTCCTATGGCTACACCTTC CASSYASGLASYGYTF
TRBD1 17 TRBJ2-2 TRBV9 - TGTGCCAGCAGCGTAGTAACCGGACAGGGTAGTCCCGGGGAGCTGTTTTTT CASSVVTGQGSPGELFF
TRBD2 20 TRBJ2-3 TRBV4-3 - TGCGCCAGCAGCCAAGATGTTCCTAGCGGGAGCATCCGGTTGTCAGATACGCAGTATTTT CASSQDVPSGSIRLSDTQYF
TRBD1 14 TRBJ2-7 TRBV30 - TGTGCCTGGAGTACCGAACGGACAGGGAGCGAGCAGTACTTC CAWSTERTGSEQYF
- 14 TRBJ1-5 TRBV6-5 - TGTGCCAGCGGTCCGGGAGGGGACGATCAGCCCCAGCATTTT CASGPGGDDQPQHF
- 13 TRBJ2-3 TRBV5-4 - TGTGCCAGCAGCTTCCTACGCACAGATACGCAGTATTTT CASSFLRTDTQYF
- 17 TRBJ2-7 TRBV27 once TGTGCCAGCAGTTCCTTGTTTGCGGGAACCCTTACCTACGAGCAGTACTTC CASSSLFAGTLTYEQYF
- 14 TRBJ1-6 TRBV11-2 - TGTGCCAGCCGTCCAGCGTCCTATAATTCACCCCTCCACTTT CASRPASYNSPLHF
- 13 TRBJ1-1 TRBV2 - TGTGCCAGCAGTGGGGGACAAACCTGTGGAGCTTTCTTT CASSGGQTCGAFF
TRBD2 15 TRBJ2-3 TRBV6-5 - TGTGCCAGCAGTTACGAGCTAGCGGGGGAAGATACGCAGTATTTT CASSYELAGEDTQYF
TRBD2 18 TRBJ2-3 TRBV4-1 - TGCGCCAGCAGCCAAGAATCGTTGGCGGGAGGGCTCACAGATACGCAGTATTTT CASSQESLAGGLTDTQYF
TRBD1 15 TRBJ2-5 TRBV18 - TGTGCCAGCTGGTGGACAGGGGCTAACGTGGGGACCCAGTACTTC CASWWTGANVGTQYF
TRBD1 15 TRBJ1-3 TRBV28 - TGTGCCAGCAGGACAGGGTTGGCCGCTGGAAACACCATATATTTT CASRTGLAAGNTIYF
TRBD1 16 TRBJ2-7 TRBV5-1 - TGCGCCAGCAGCTCGGGAGGACAGGGGGAGACCTACGAGCAGTACTTC CASSSGGQGETYEQYF
- 16 TRBJ1-6 TRBV5-6 - TGTGCCAGCAGCTTGTTAAGGAGCTCCTATAATTCACCCCTCCACTTT CASSLLRSSYNSPLHF
TRBD2 14 TRBJ2-5 TRBV2 - TGTGCCAGCAGTGACGGGACTAGTCGAGAGACCCAGTACTTC CASSDGTSRETQYF
- 15 TRBJ2-1 TRBV25-1 - TGTGCCAGCAGTGACCGACAGGCCGGATACAATGAGCAGTTCTTC CASSDRQAGYNEQFF
- 13 TRBJ1-4 TRBV30 - TGTGCCTGCAGACAGACAACTAATGAAAAACTGTTTTTT CACRQTTNEKLFF